The rows below give T cell receptor beta chains drawn from one sample of a study of Graves' ophthalmopathy and Graves' hyperthyroidism. Each CDR3 protein is one row after TCRdb ran MiXCR on the multiplex PCR reads. The data contain about 620,000 distinct CDR3 sequences, 22% of them singletons. The specimen was peripheral blood. Every receptor here comes from a woman between 18 and 29 years old with stable Graves' hyperthyroidism. Some clones in this sample may be carry-over from other donors' samples. The CDR3 runs from the conserved cysteine through the conserved F or W. The D gene is left open where the match is weak. Size is omitted from some rows. Given values are once, few, many or a class for expanded clones.

V	length	size	D	J	CDR3	DNA
TRBV6-1	13	many	.	TRBJ2-4	CASSPDRQNIQYF	TGTGCCAGCAGTCCGGACAGACAAAACATTCAGTACTTC
TRBV12-3/TRBV12-4	17	many	.	TRBJ1-6	CASSLMWTERAYSPLHF	TGTGCCAGCAGTTTAATGTGGACAGAAAGGGCTTATTCACCCCTCCACTTT
TRBV24-1	14	.	.	TRBJ1-5	CATIPTGPNQPQHF	TGTGCCACCATCCCGACAGGCCCCAATCAGCCCCAGCATTTT
TRBV6-5	15	many	.	TRBJ2-4	CASNLEISTKNIQYF	TGTGCCAGCAATTTGGAGATTAGTACCAAAAACATTCAGTACTTC
TRBV6-1	13	.	.	TRBJ1-5	CASSTDQGQPQHF	TGTGCCAGCAGTACGGATCAAGGGCAGCCCCAGCATTTT
TRBV2	14	.	.	TRBJ2-7	CASRSALASGEQYF	TGTGCCAGCAGATCCGCCCTTGCGTCCGGCGAGCAGTACTTC
TRBV2	17	many	TRBD1	TRBJ1-5	CASSHKTGGASNQPQHF	TGTGCCAGCAGTCACAAAACAGGGGGCGCGAGCAATCAGCCCCAGCATTTT
TRBV12-3/TRBV12-4	14	.	.	TRBJ1-6	CASSPSGSNSPLHF	TGTGCCAGCAGTCCCAGCGGGAGCAATTCACCCCTCCACTTT
TRBV28	12	.	.	TRBJ1-2	CASRDSLYGYTF	TGTGCCAGCAGGGACAGCTTATATGGCTACACCTTC
TRBV7-2	15	many	.	TRBJ1-2	CASSLVGQGNYGYTF	TGTGCCAGCAGCTTAGTAGGTCAGGGCAACTATGGCTACACCTTC
TRBV6-2/TRBV6-3	15	.	.	TRBJ1-2	CASSYSTARNYGYTF	TGTGCCAGCAGTTACTCGACAGCGCGGAACTATGGCTACACCTTC
TRBV6-1	12	.	.	TRBJ2-5	CASRDAKETQYF	TGTGCCAGCAGGGACGCAAAAGAGACCCAGTACTTC
TRBV7-2	12	many	TRBD1	TRBJ1-2	CASTLEGQGYTF	TGTGCCAGCACCCTTGAGGGACAGGGCTACACCTTC
TRBV12-3/TRBV12-4	15	.	.	TRBJ1-5	CASSFGIWEFAVQHF	TGTGCCAGCAGTTTTGGCATCTGGGAGTTCGCCGTCCAGCATTTT
TRBV6-1	16	few	TRBD1	TRBJ2-2	CASSGHRGRGPGELFF	TGTGCCAGCAGTGGACACAGGGGGCGAGGGCCCGGGGAGCTGTTTTTT
TRBV20-1	15	.	TRBD2	TRBJ2-7	CSARGPGLDSYEQYF	TGCAGTGCTAGAGGACCGGGACTAGACTCCTACGAGCAGTACTTC
TRBV27	18	many	TRBD2	TRBJ2-4	CASSLCLAERRAKNIQYF	TGTGCCAGCAGTTTATGCCTAGCGGAGAGAAGGGCCAAAAACATTCAGTACTTC
TRBV28	14	many	.	TRBJ2-7	CASWSREPPYEQYF	TGTGCCAGCTGGTCCAGGGAACCGCCCTACGAGCAGTACTTC
TRBV5-6	15	many	.	TRBJ1-1	CASSLLGQGDTEAFF	TGTGCCAGCAGCTTGTTGGGCCAGGGCGACACTGAAGCTTTCTTT
TRBV6-1	15	many	TRBD2	TRBJ2-5	CASSETRSGVETQYF	TGTGCCAGCAGTGAAACCCGTAGCGGGGTAGAGACCCAGTACTTC
TRBV6-1	16	many	TRBD2	TRBJ2-5	CASSDPLAGGQETQYF	TGTGCCAGCAGTGACCCACTAGCGGGGGGGCAAGAGACCCAGTACTTC
TRBV29-1	13	many	.	TRBJ2-2	CSVRREVTGELFF	TGCAGCGTTCGAAGGGAGGTCACCGGGGAGCTGTTTTTT
TRBV12-3/TRBV12-4	15	few	.	TRBJ2-5	CASSRPLGPQETQYF	TGTGCCAGCAGCCGCCCGTTGGGGCCCCAAGAGACCCAGTACTTC
TRBV4-2	15	.	.	TRBJ1-1	CASSQDPPVNTEAFF	TGTGCCAGCAGCCAAGATCCCCCGGTGAACACTGAAGCTTTCTTT
TRBV6-1	17	many	.	TRBJ1-2	CASSRWTEATTNYGYTF	TGTGCCAGCAGCCGGTGGACAGAGGCCACCACTAACTATGGCTACACCTTC
TRBV12-3/TRBV12-4	13	many	.	TRBJ1-1	CASRTFLNTEAFF	TGTGCCAGCAGGACCTTCCTGAACACTGAAGCTTTCTTT
TRBV20-1	12	once	.	TRBJ2-5	CSAGRALGEQYF	TGCAGTGCTGGAAGGGCGTTGGGAGAACAGTACTTC
TRBV7-9	14	few	.	TRBJ2-5	CASSTEEGAETQYF	TGTGCCAGCAGTACCGAAGAAGGCGCAGAGACCCAGTACTTC
TRBV2	12	many	.	TRBJ1-3	CASGTDGNTIYF	TGTGCCAGCGGGACCGACGGAAACACCATATATTTT
TRBV6-5	13	.	.	TRBJ1-5	CASSYSAGTAQHF	TGTGCCAGCAGTTACTCTGCGGGAACGGCCCAGCATTTT
TRBV6-1	13	few	.	TRBJ2-1	CASSIAGNNEQFF	TGTGCCAGCAGCATAGCAGGGAACAATGAGCAGTTCTTC
TRBV6-5	15	.	.	TRBJ1-2	CASSYVPGRSYGYTF	TGTGCCAGCAGTTACGTTCCGGGACGGTCCTATGGCTACACCTTC
TRBV29-1	13	many	TRBD1	TRBJ1-1	CSVGQGRDTEAFF	TGCAGCGTTGGACAGGGGAGGGACACTGAAGCTTTCTTT
TRBV6-5	12	many	TRBD1	TRBJ1-1	CASSYKDRVAFF	TGCGCCAGCAGTTACAAGGACAGGGTGGCTTTCTTT
TRBV12-3/TRBV12-4	14	many	TRBD1	TRBJ2-2	CASWGQSNTGELFF	TGTGCCAGCTGGGGACAGTCGAACACCGGGGAGCTGTTTTTT
TRBV7-8	16	.	.	TRBJ2-5	CASSRGARVNQETQYF	TGTGCCAGCAGCAGGGGGGCCAGGGTCAACCAAGAGACCCAGTACTTC
TRBV27	17	many	.	TRBJ2-7	CASSLSAYRDRTYEQYF	TGTGCCAGCAGTTTATCTGCGTACCGGGACCGTACCTACGAGCAGTACTTC